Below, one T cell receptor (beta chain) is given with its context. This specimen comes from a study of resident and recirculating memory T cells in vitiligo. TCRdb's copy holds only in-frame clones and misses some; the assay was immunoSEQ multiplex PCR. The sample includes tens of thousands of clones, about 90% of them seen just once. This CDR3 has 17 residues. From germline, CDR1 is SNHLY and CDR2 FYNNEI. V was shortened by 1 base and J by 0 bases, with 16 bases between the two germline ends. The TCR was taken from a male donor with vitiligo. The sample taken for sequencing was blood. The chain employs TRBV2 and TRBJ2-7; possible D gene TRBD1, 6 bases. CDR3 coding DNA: TGTGCCAGCAGTGAAGTTTCTTGGGGGCCCAGCTCCTACGAGCAGTACTTC. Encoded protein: CASSEVSWGPSSYEQYF.